This T cell receptor beta chain was sequenced during a study of early T cells in non-severe SARS-CoV-2 infection. Study background: RNA in bulk from unsorted whole blood was sequenced, and chains were unpaired. Study results and limitations: In VDJdb matching, anti-spike CD8 responses were favored while private and CD4 specificities went missing.

This CDR3 contains 13 residues. Unique molecular identifiers were added to individual cDNA molecules. TCRdb redid the calling of the 5' RACE reads with MiXCR, one entry per CDR3 protein. The sample holds 50,000 to 70,000 distinct CDR3 sequences; roughly a tenth are singletons and the top ten take around 8.6%. This clonotype was found a few times. Its antigen is not known. Relative to the germline gene, one junction end is altered; a read error may explain this. Sequenced material: whole blood. This receptor was obtained from an adult who was a healthcare worker with PCR-confirmed SARS-CoV-2 infection or an uninfected control (not recorded which). The rearrangement links TRBV12-3 or TRBV12-4 to TRBJ2-1; 8 bases are shared with TRBD2. CDR3 sequence reads: CAGRPGGGGEQFF. Written as DNA, the CDR3 is TGTGCCGGCAGGCCCGGGGGGGGCGGTGAGCAGTTCTTC.